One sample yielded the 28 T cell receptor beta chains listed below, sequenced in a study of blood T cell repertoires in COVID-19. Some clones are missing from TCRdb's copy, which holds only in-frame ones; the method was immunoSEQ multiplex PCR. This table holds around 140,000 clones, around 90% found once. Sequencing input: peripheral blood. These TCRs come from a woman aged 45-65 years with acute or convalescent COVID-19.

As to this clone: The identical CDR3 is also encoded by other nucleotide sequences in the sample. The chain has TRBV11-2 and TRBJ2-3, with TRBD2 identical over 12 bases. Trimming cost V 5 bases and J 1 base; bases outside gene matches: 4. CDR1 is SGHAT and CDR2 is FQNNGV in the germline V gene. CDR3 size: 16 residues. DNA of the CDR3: TGTGCCAGCAGCCCACGGACTAGCGGGGGCACAGATACGCAGTATTTT. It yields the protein CASSPRTSGGTDTQYF.

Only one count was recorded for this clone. Here the CDR3 reads CAWVAETGAPPLHF. The CDR3 DNA sequence: TGTGCCTGGGTGGCGGAGACAGGCGCGCCGCCCCTCCACTTT. The V call is TRBV30, the J call TRBJ1-6, with TRBD1 as a possible D gene (6 bases). V was cut by 5 bases and J by 13 bases, with 21 bases left in between. This CDR3 spans 14 amino acids. Germline values: CDR1 GTSNPN, CDR2 SVGIG (reference sequence).

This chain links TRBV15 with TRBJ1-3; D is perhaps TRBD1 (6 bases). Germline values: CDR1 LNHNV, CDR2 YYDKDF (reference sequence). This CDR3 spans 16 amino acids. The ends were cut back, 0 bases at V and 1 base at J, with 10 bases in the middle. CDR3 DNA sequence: TGTGCCACCAGCAGAGATCCTACAGGGTCTGGAAACACCATATATTTT. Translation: CATSRDPTGSGNTIYF.

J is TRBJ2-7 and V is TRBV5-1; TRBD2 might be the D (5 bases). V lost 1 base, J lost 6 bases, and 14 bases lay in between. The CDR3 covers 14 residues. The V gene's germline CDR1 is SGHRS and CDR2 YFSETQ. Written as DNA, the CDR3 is TGCGCCAGCAGCTTGACTAGTACGGGTCTCGAGCAGTACTTC. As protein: CASSLTSTGLEQYF.

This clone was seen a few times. The chain's CDR3 is CASSFSSGRHTGELFF. Here the CDR3 DNA reads TGTGCCAGCAGCTTCTCTAGCGGGAGACACACCGGGGAGCTGTTTTTT. This sequence joins TRBV7-3 and TRBJ2-2, with 10 bases matching TRBD2. Trimming took 3 bases from V and 3 from J; bases not matched to a gene: 4. Germline V gene lookup returns CDR1 SGHTA and CDR2 FQGTGA. The CDR3 runs 16 residues.

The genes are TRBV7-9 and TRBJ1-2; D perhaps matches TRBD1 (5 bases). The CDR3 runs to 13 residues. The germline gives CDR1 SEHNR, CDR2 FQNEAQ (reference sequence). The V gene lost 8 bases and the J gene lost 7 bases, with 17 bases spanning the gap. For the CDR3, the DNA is TGTGCCAGCGGACCAGGGAGGGGAAGTGGCTACACCTTC. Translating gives CASGPGRGSGYTF.

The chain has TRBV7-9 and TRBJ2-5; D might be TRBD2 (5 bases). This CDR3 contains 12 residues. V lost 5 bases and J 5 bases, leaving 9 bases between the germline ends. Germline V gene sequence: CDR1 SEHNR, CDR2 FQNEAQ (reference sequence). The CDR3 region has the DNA TGTGCCAGCAGCACATCGGGGGAGACCCAGTACTTC. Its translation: CASSTSGETQYF.

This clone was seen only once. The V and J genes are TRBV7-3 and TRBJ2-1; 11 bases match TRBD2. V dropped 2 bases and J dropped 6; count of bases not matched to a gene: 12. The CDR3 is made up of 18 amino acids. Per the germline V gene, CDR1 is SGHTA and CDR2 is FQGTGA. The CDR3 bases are TGTGCCAGCAGCTTATACCTAGTAGCGGGAGGGCCCAGCAATGAGCAGTTCTTC. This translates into CASSLYLVAGGPSNEQFF.

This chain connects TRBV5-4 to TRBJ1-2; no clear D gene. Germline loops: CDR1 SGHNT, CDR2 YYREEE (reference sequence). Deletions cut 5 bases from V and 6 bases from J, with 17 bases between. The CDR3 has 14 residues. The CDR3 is CASSENPDTNGYTF. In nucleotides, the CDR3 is TGTGCCAGCAGTGAAAACCCAGATACGAATGGCTACACCTTC.

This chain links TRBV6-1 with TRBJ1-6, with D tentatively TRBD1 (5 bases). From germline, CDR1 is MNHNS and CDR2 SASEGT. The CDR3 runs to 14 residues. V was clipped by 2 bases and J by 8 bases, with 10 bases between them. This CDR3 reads CASSERRVDSPLHF. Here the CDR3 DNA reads TGTGCCAGCAGTGAACGCAGGGTGGATTCACCCCTCCACTTT.

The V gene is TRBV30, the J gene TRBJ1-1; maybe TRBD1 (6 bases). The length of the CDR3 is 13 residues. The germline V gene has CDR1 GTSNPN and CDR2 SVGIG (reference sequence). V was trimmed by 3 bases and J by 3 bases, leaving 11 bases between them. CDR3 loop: CAWSRGSHTEAFF. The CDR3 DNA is TGTGCCTGGAGCAGGGGTTCCCACACTGAAGCTTTCTTT.

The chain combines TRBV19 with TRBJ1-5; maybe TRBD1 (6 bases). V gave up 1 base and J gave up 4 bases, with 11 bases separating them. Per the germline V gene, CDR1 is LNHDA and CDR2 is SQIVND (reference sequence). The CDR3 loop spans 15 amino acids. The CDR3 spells CASSIGRGGNQPQHF. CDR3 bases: TGTGCCAGTAGTATAGGGAGGGGGGGAAATCAGCCCCAGCATTTT. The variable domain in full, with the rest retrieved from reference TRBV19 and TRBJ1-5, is DGGITQSPKYLFRKEGQNVTLSCEQNLNHDAMYWYRQDPGQGLRLIYYSQIVNDFQKGDIAEGYSVSREKKESFPLTVTSAQKNPTAFYLCASSIGRGGNQPQHFGDGTRLSIL.

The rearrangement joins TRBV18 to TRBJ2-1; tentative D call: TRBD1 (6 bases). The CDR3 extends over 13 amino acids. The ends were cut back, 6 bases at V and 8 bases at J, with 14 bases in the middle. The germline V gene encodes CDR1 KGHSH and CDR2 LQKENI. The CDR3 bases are TGTGCCAGCTCTGAACAGGGAGTCGATGAGCAGTTCTTC. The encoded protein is CASSEQGVDEQFF.

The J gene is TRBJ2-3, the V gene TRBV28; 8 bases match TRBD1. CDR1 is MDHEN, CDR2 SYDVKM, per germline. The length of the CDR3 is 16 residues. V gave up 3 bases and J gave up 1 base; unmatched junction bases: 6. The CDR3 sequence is CASSFAWGQGTDTQYF. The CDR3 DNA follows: TGTGCCAGCAGTTTCGCCTGGGGACAGGGCACAGATACGCAGTATTTT. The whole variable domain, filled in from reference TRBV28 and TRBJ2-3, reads DVKVTQSSRYLVKRTGEKVFLECVQDMDHENMFWYRQDPGLGLRLIYFSYDVKMKEKGDIPEGYSVSREKKERFSLILESASTNQTSMYLCASSFAWGQGTDTQYFGPGTRLTVL.

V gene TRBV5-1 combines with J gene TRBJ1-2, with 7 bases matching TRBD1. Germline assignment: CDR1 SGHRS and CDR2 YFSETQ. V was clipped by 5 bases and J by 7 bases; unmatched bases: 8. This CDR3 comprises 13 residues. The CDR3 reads CASRQEAGGGYTF. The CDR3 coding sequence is TGCGCCAGCAGGCAGGAAGCAGGGGGTGGCTACACCTTC.

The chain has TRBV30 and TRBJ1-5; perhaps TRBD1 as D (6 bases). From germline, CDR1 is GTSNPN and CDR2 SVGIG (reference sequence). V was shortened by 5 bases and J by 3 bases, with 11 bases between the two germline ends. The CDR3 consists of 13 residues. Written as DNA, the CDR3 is TGTGCCTGGGGAACAGGGTTCAATCAGCCCCAGCATTTT. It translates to CAWGTGFNQPQHF.

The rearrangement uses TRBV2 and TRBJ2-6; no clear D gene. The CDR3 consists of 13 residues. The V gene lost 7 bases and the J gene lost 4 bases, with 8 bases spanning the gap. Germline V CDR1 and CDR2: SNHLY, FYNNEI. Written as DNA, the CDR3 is TGTGCCAGCAATCCTATCGGGGCCAACGTCCTGACTTTC. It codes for CASNPIGANVLTF.

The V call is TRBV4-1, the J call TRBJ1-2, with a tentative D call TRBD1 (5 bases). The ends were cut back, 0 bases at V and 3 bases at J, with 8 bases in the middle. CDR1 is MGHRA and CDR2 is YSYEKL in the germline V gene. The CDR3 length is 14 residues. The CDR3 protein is CASSQDPGDYGYTF. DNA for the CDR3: TGCGCCAGCAGCCAAGACCCGGGGGACTATGGCTACACCTTC.

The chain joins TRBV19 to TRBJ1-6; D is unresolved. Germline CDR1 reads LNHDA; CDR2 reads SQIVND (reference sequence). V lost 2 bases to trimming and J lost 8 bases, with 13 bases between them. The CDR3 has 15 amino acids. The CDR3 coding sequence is TGTGCCAGTAGTATAAATCGCGAAGACTATTCACCCCTCCACTTT. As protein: CASSINREDYSPLHF.

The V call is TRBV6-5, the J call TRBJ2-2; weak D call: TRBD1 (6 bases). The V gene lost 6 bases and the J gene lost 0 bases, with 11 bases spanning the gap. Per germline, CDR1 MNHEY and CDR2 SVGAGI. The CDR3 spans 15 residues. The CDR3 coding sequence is TGTGCCAGCAGGCCGGGACACTCGAACACCGGGGAGCTGTTTTTT. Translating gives CASRPGHSNTGELFF.

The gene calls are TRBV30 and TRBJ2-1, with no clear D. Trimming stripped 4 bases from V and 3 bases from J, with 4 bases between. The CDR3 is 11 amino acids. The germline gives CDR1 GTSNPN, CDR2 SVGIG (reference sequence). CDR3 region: CAWTSYNEQFF. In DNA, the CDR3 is TGTGCCTGGACCAGCTACAATGAGCAGTTCTTC.

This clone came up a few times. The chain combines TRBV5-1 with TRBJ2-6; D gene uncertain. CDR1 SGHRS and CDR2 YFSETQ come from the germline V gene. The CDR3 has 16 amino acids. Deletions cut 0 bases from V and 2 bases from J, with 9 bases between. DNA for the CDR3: TGCGCCAGCAGCTTGGACGTCGGTGCTGGGGCCAACGTCCTGACTTTC. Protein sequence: CASSLDVGAGANVLTF.

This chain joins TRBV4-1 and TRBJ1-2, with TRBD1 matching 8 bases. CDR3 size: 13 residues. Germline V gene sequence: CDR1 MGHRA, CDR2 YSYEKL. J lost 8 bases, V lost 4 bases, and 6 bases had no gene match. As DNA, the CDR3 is TGCGCCAGCAGCCCCCCGACAGGGGTCGGCTACACCTTC. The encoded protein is CASSPPTGVGYTF.

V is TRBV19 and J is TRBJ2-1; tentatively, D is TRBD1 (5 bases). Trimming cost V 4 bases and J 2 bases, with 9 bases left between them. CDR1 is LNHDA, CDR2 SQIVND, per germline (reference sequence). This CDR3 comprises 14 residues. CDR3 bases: TGTGCCAGTAGTACAGGGTCAGCCTACAATGAGCAGTTCTTC. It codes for CASSTGSAYNEQFF.

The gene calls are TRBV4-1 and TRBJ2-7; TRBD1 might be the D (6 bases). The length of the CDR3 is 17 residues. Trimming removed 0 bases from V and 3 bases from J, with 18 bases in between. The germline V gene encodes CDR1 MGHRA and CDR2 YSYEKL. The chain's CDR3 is CASSQDAFVGQSYEQYF. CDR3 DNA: TGCGCCAGCAGCCAAGATGCGTTTGTTGGACAGAGCTACGAGCAGTACTTC.

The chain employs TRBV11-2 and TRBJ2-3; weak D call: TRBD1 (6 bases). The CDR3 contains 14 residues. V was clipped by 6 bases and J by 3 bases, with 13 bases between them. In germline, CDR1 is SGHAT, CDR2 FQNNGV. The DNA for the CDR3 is TGTGCCAGCAGTTCAGGGGTGGGAACAGATACGCAGTATTTT. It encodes CASSSGVGTDTQYF.

The CDR3 nucleotides read TGTGCCAGCAGCCCGGGGGGGGCGAGTGAAAAACTGTTTTTT. Its protein is CASSPGGASEKLFF. The chain couples TRBV5-4 to TRBJ1-4; D perhaps matches TRBD1 (6 bases). Germline CDR1 is SGHNT and CDR2 is YYREEE (reference sequence). Trimming removed 4 bases from V and 7 bases from J, with 14 bases in between. This CDR3 is 14 amino acids long.

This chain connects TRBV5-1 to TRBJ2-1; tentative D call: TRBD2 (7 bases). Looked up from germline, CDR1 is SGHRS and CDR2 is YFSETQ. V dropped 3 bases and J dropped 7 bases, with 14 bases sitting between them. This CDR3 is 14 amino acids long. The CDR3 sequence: CASSWGGQGNEQFF. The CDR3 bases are TGCGCCAGCAGCTGGGGGGGCCAGGGGAATGAGCAGTTCTTC.